This TCR beta chain was found in a study of cytomegalovirus exposure and HLA in healthy donors. The study, taken as a whole, reports: Confirmation in vitro established that three CMV-associated chains were specific for CMV antigens. Exclusion as indistinguishable affected some V segments, including TRBV6-2 and TRBV6-3.

Sampled while nominally healthy, donors likely had unrecorded immune exposures. Of note for this clone: Antigen specificity is unknown.

With 60 Vbeta and 13 Jbeta primers, the PCR was carried out. Assay used: immunoSEQ multiplex PCR; TCRdb lists only in-frame clones, some missing. The table has 95,000 to 150,000 clones, roughly 76% seen once. V lost 5 bases to trimming and J lost 2 bases, with 16 bases between them. Germline CDR1 reads SEHNR; CDR2 reads FQNEAQ (reference sequence). The CDR3 sequence is 16 residues long. The clonotype comes from a woman aged 45 to 65 in good health and CMV-seronegative. The gene calls are TRBV7-9 and TRBJ2-1; possibly TRBD1 for D (6 bases). The sample consisted of PBMCs. The CDR3 region has the DNA TGTGCCAGCAGCCCCCTCACCGGGACACCCTACAATGAGCAGTTCTTC. This sequence encodes CASSPLTGTPYNEQFF. Using reference TRBV7-9 and TRBJ2-1 for the parts outside the CDR3, the full variable domain is DTGVSQNPRHKITKRGQNVTFRCDPISEHNRLYWYRQTLGQGPEFLTYFQNEAQLEKSRLLSDRFSAERPKGSFSTLEIQRTEQGDSAMYLCASSPLTGTPYNEQFFGPGTRLTVL.